Presented here are 27 T cell receptor beta chains from one specimen sequenced in a study of blood T cell repertoires in COVID-19. Libraries were prepared by immunoSEQ multiplex PCR; TCRdb keeps only in-frame clonotypes and omits some of them. The repertoire includes approximately 190,000 clones, roughly 88% of them detected once, and roughly 6.2% sits in the top ten. What was sequenced was peripheral blood. These receptors came from a woman aged 40 to 50 who had recovered from COVID-19.

The genes are TRBV12-5 and TRBJ2-2, with unresolved D. CDR3 length: 15 residues. CDR1 and CDR2 from the germline V gene are LGHNT and FRNRAP. Trimming shortened V by 6 bases and J by 2 bases, and 13 bases separated the two germline ends. As DNA, the CDR3 is TGTGCTAGTGGCCTCTCGGCGGCTAACACCGGGGAGCTGTTTTTT. This translates into CASGLSAANTGELFF.

The J gene is TRBJ1-2, the V gene TRBV27, with 7 bases lining up with TRBD1. The trim removed 6 bases at V and 4 bases at J, leaving 11 bases unmatched. The CDR3 covers 15 residues. Germline V gene sequence: CDR1 MNHEY, CDR2 SMNVEV (reference sequence). The CDR3 sequence: CASRQGDRDGYGYTF. In DNA form, the CDR3 reads TGTGCCAGCAGACAAGGGGACAGAGACGGCTATGGCTACACCTTC.

The chain links TRBV4-2 to TRBJ2-7; maybe TRBD2 (6 bases). The V gene lost 0 bases and the J gene lost 6 bases, with 15 bases spanning the gap. Germline CDR1 reads LGHNA; CDR2 reads YNFKEQ. The CDR3 has 15 residues. CDR3 protein: CASSQDLASAGEQYF. The CDR3 nucleotides read TGTGCCAGCAGCCAAGATCTTGCTAGCGCGGGCGAGCAGTACTTC.

This clone was seen a few times. The chain uses TRBV30 and TRBJ2-1; possible D gene TRBD1, 6 bases. V lost 3 bases, J lost 8 bases, and 14 bases lay in between. The length of the CDR3 is 13 residues. Germline V gene lookup returns CDR1 GTSNPN and CDR2 SVGIG (reference sequence). CDR3 in DNA: TGTGCCTGGAGCCCGGACAGTGGGGATGAGCAGTTCTTC. This gives the protein CAWSPDSGDEQFF. Full variable domain (missing parts from reference TRBV30 and TRBJ2-1): SQTIHQWPATLVQPVGSPLSLECTVEGTSNPNLYWYRQAAGRGLQLLFYSVGIGQISSEVPQNLSASRPQDRQFILSSKKLLLSDSGFYLCAWSPDSGDEQFFGPGTRLTVL.

The chain carries TRBV6-5 and TRBJ1-1; unclear D gene. This CDR3 is built from 15 residues. Germline CDR1 and CDR2: MNHEY and SVGAGI. V lost 1 base and J lost 0, with 9 bases in between. The CDR3 DNA reads as TGTGCCAGCAGTTACTACGGGGAGGTGAACACTGAAGCTTTCTTT. Its protein product is CASSYYGEVNTEAFF.

The CDR3 reads CASSPQSDITF. CDR3 sequence (DNA): TGTGCCAGCAGCCCGCAATCCGACATTACCTTC. The genes are TRBV7-9 and TRBJ1-2; D ambiguous. The CDR3 has 11 residues. Between the trimmed V and J ends, which lost 5 bases and 14 bases, there was a span of 15 bases. Per germline, CDR1 SEHNR and CDR2 FQNEAQ (reference sequence).

The CDR3 reads CASSSGTGTHEQYF. The CDR3 DNA sequence: TGCGCCAGCAGCTCCGGGACAGGAACTCACGAGCAGTACTTC. V usage is TRBV5-1 and J usage is TRBJ2-7, with TRBD1 identical over 8 bases. CDR1 and CDR2 (germline): SGHRS, YFSETQ. This CDR3 has 14 residues. V was clipped by 3 bases and J by 5 bases; unmatched bases: 7.

The J gene is TRBJ2-1, the V gene TRBV19, with 12 bases identical to TRBD1. The trim removed 3 bases at V and 8 bases at J, leaving 8 bases unmatched. The CDR3 spans 16 residues. Germline V gives CDR1 LNHDA, CDR2 SQIVND (reference sequence). The CDR3 sequence is CASSIGGTGGEDEQFF. The CDR3 DNA reads TGTGCCAGTAGTATTGGTGGGACAGGGGGCGAGGATGAGCAGTTCTTC.

This clone was observed a few times. The same CDR3 also results from other DNA sequences found in this sample. The V gene is TRBV7-9, the J gene TRBJ1-1, with D possibly being TRBD1 (6 bases). The CDR3 loop spans 14 amino acids. V was shortened by 4 bases and J by 2 bases, with 11 bases between the two germline ends. The germline gives CDR1 SEHNR, CDR2 FQNEAQ (reference sequence). CDR3 loop: CASSYGQTNTEAFF. CDR3 DNA: TGTGCCAGCAGCTACGGACAGACCAACACTGAAGCTTTCTTT. Full variable domain (remainder filled in from reference TRBV7-9 and TRBJ1-1): DTGVSQNPRHKITKRGQNVTFRCDPISEHNRLYWYRQTLGQGPEFLTYFQNEAQLEKSRLLSDRFSAERPKGSFSTLEIQRTEQGDSAMYLCASSYGQTNTEAFFGQGTRLTVV.

The chain recombines TRBV3-1 (or the pseudogene TRBV3-2) with TRBJ1-2, with unresolved D. The CDR3 is made up of 13 amino acids. The ends were cut back, 0 bases at V and 5 bases at J, with 7 bases in the middle. From germline, CDR1 is LGHDT and CDR2 YNNKEL (reference sequence). CDR3 sequence: CASSQDPQYGYTF. In DNA form, the CDR3 reads TGTGCCAGCAGCCAAGATCCCCAGTATGGCTACACCTTC.

The chain has TRBV7-9 and TRBJ1-5; TRBD1 agrees at 9 bases. J was trimmed by 7 bases and V by 5 bases; bases with no gene match: 9. Germline V gives CDR1 SEHNR, CDR2 FQNEAQ (reference sequence). This CDR3 spans 15 amino acids. CDR3: CASSPPGTGIQPQHF. Written as DNA, the CDR3 is TGTGCCAGCAGCCCCCCCGGGACAGGGATCCAGCCCCAGCATTTT.

V gene TRBV10-1 combines with J gene TRBJ2-1; TRBD1 is a possible D gene (6 bases). The V end was cut by 6 bases, the J end by 3 bases, with 21 bases between. The CDR3 sequence is 17 residues long. Germline V gene lookup returns CDR1 WNHNN and CDR2 SYGVQD (reference sequence). The chain's CDR3 is CASRHRERPKGYNEQFF. CDR3 nucleotide sequence: TGCGCCAGCAGACACAGGGAACGTCCGAAGGGCTACAATGAGCAGTTCTTC.

The V and J genes are TRBV12-3 or TRBV12-4 and TRBJ1-1; D remains unclear. Trimming removed 7 bases from V and 1 base from J, with 10 bases in between. The CDR3 sequence is 13 residues long. CDR3 nucleotide sequence: TGTGCCAGCACTCTGGAGAAGAACACTGAAGCTTTCTTT. The encoded protein is CASTLEKNTEAFF.

This clone was observed a few times. The chain uses TRBV5-5 and TRBJ1-5, with TRBD1 identical over 8 bases. The germline gives CDR1 SGHKS, CDR2 YYEKEE (reference sequence). V was clipped by 2 bases and J by 3 bases; unmatched bases: 7. The CDR3 extends over 16 amino acids. The CDR3 nucleotides are TGTGCCAGCAGCTTCGGACAGGGTCTAGACAATCAGCCCCAGCATTTT. Protein: CASSFGQGLDNQPQHF.

V gene TRBV28 combines with J gene TRBJ1-2; D not resolved. The ends were cut back, 11 bases at V and 0 bases at J, with 10 bases in the middle. Germline loops: CDR1 MDHEN, CDR2 SYDVKM. The CDR3 has 12 amino acids. The CDR3 loop is CASRVANYGYTF. Written as DNA, the CDR3 is TGTGCCTCGCGGGTAGCTAACTATGGCTACACCTTC.

The CDR3 coding sequence is TGTGCCTGGAGTGTACTTGGGGCGTCCTCTGGGGCCAACGTCCTGACTTTC. Amino acids: CAWSVLGASSGANVLTF. This chain uses TRBV30 with TRBJ2-6, with D maybe TRBD1 (5 bases). The CDR3 runs to 17 residues. Germline V CDR1 and CDR2: GTSNPN, SVGIG (reference sequence). Deletions cut 0 bases from V and 0 bases from J, with 12 bases between.

This chain connects TRBV5-1 to TRBJ2-2; 8 bases are a match to TRBD2. V dropped 3 bases and J dropped 4; count of bases not matched to a gene: 8. Germline V gene lookup returns CDR1 SGHRS and CDR2 YFSETQ. This CDR3 has 16 residues. This CDR3 is CASSSTGGIATGELFF. Here the CDR3 DNA reads TGCGCCAGCAGCTCTACGGGGGGGATTGCCACCGGGGAGCTGTTTTTT.

A word on this clone: The same CDR3 is also encoded by other DNA sequences in this sample. This chain links TRBV5-1 with TRBJ2-7; 11 bases line up with TRBD1. The CDR3 extends over 14 amino acids. Losses at the gene ends were 4 bases for V and 5 bases for J; bases not matched to a gene: 5. The germline CDR1 and CDR2 sequences are SGHRS and YFSETQ. The chain's CDR3 is CASSSGQGADEQYF. CDR3 nucleotides: TGCGCCAGCAGCAGCGGACAGGGGGCGGACGAGCAGTACTTC. The full variable domain, completed using reference TRBV5-1 and TRBJ2-7, is KAGVTQTPRYLIKTRGQQVTLSCSPISGHRSVSWYQQTPGQGLQFLFEYFSETQRNKGNFPGRFSGRQFSNSRSEMNVSTLELGDSALYLCASSSGQGADEQYFGPGTRLTVT.

The chain employs TRBV9 and TRBJ2-1; 7 positions agree with TRBD2. The V gene's germline CDR1 is SGDLS and CDR2 YYNGEE. The CDR3 is 15 residues long. V shed 0 bases and J 9 bases; nucleotides not matched to a gene: 9. The CDR3 sequence is CASSVGASGGAEQFF. DNA for the CDR3: TGTGCCAGCAGCGTAGGGGCTAGCGGCGGTGCTGAGCAGTTCTTC.

This chain joins TRBV9 and TRBJ2-7, with D hard to call. The V gene lost 0 bases and the J gene lost 1 base, with 8 bases spanning the gap. Germline V lookup: CDR1 SGDLS, CDR2 YYNGEE. This CDR3 region has 14 residues. CDR3 nucleotides: TGTGCCAGCAGCGTAGATTGGAGATCCTACGAGCAGTACTTC. Translation gives CASSVDWRSYEQYF.

The V gene is TRBV29-1, the J gene TRBJ2-7; TRBD1 is a possible D gene (5 bases). Germline loops: CDR1 SQVTM, CDR2 ANQGSEA. Trimming took off 4 bases at V and 6 bases at J, with 13 bases between the two ends. This CDR3 spans 12 amino acids. The chain's CDR3 is CSVGIQDFEQYF. In DNA, the CDR3 is TGCAGCGTTGGCATACAGGATTTCGAGCAGTACTTC.

CDR3 amino acids: CAWSLGRGYNEQFF. The CDR3 DNA reads TGTGCCTGGAGTCTGGGTAGGGGCTACAATGAGCAGTTCTTC. The chain couples TRBV30 to TRBJ2-1, with D possibly matching TRBD1 (5 bases). The V gene lost 2 bases and the J gene lost 3 bases, with 11 bases spanning the gap. The CDR3 has 14 amino acids. In germline, CDR1 is GTSNPN, CDR2 SVGIG (reference sequence). Full variable domain (remainder filled in from reference TRBV30 and TRBJ2-1): SQTIHQWPATLVQPVGSPLSLECTVEGTSNPNLYWYRQAAGRGLQLLFYSVGIGQISSEVPQNLSASRPQDRQFILSSKKLLLSDSGFYLCAWSLGRGYNEQFFGPGTRLTVL.

DNA of the CDR3: TGTGCCAGCACCGACATGGATCAGCCCCAGCATTTT. Translated, it gives CASTDMDQPQHF. The J gene is TRBJ1-5, the V gene TRBV6-5; D is undetermined. Germline V CDR1 and CDR2: MNHEY, SVGAGI. Trimming cost V 7 bases and J 5 bases, with 9 bases left between them. This CDR3 is built from 12 residues.

The genes are TRBV9 and TRBJ2-1; no clear D. The CDR3 is 12 amino acids. V was pared by 0 bases and J by 9 bases, with 7 bases between. Per the germline V gene, CDR1 is SGDLS and CDR2 is YYNGEE. CDR3 region: CASSVVATEQFF. As DNA, the CDR3 is TGTGCCAGCAGCGTAGTTGCTACTGAGCAGTTCTTC.

In this sample, this clone turned up a few times. The CDR3 nucleotides are TGTGCCAGTAGCGAGACGGACAGGGTGCGGAATCAGCCCCAGCATTTT. This sequence encodes CASSETDRVRNQPQHF. This chain joins TRBV19 and TRBJ1-5; 8 bases agree with TRBD1. Germline-derived CDR1 and CDR2 are LNHDA and SQIVND (reference sequence). The V segment lost 6 bases and the J segment 4 bases; nucleotides outside the gene matches: 11. The CDR3 runs 16 residues.

The V gene is TRBV24-1, the J gene TRBJ2-3; 13 bases are shared with TRBD2. Germline lookup yields CDR1 KGHDR and CDR2 SFDVKD. V lost 4 bases and J lost 0; bases outside the gene matches: 9. This CDR3 has 19 amino acids. The CDR3 reads CATSDPGLAGKTSTDTQYF. CDR3 nucleotide sequence: TGTGCCACCAGTGACCCGGGACTAGCGGGAAAGACTAGCACAGATACGCAGTATTTT.

The chain joins TRBV3-1 (or the pseudogene TRBV3-2) to TRBJ2-1; TRBD2 matches 8 bases. The CDR3 has 15 residues. Germline CDR1 reads LGHDT; CDR2 reads YNNKEL (reference sequence). Trimming cost V 2 bases and J 5 bases; bases outside gene matches: 5. CDR3 amino acids: CASSQLAGANNEQFF. The CDR3 bases are TGTGCCAGCAGCCAACTAGCGGGCGCAAACAATGAGCAGTTCTTC.